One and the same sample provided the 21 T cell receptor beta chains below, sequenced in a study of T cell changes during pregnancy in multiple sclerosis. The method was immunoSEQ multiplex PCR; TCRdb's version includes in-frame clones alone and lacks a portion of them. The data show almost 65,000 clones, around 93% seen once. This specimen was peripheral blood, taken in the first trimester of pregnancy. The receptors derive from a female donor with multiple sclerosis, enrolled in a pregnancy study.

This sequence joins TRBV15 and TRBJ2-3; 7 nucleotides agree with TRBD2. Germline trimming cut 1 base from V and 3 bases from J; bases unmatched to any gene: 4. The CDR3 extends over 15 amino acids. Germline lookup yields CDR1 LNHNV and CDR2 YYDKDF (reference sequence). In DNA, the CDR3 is TGTGCCACCAGCAGAGTCTTAGCGGGTACAGATACGCAGTATTTT. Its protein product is CATSRVLAGTDTQYF.

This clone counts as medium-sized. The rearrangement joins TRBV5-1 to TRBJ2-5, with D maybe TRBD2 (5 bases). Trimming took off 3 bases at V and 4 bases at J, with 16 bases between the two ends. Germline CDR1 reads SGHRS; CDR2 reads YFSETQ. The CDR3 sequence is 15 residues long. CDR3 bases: TGCGCCAGCAGCTGGCGGGTGGTGGCGGGAGAGACCCAGTACTTC. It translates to CASSWRVVAGETQYF.

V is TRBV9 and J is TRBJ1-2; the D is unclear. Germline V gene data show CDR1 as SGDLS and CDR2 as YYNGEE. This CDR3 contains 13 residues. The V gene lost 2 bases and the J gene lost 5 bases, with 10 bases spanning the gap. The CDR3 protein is CASSVGELYGYTF. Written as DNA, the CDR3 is TGTGCCAGCAGCGTCGGTGAACTGTATGGCTACACCTTC. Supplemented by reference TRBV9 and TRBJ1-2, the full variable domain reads DSGVTQTPKHLITATGQRVTLRCSPRSGDLSVYWYQQSLDQGLQFLIQYYNGEERAKGNILERFSAQQFPDLHSELNLSSLELGDSALYFCASSVGELYGYTFGSGTRLTVV.

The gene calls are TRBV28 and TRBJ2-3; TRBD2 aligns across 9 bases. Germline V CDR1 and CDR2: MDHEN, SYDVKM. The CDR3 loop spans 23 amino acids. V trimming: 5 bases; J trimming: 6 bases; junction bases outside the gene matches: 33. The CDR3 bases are TGTGCCAGCAGTCTCAGGACTTCAGACCCACCGATTAGCGGGAGCCAGACAGGCGATACGCAGTATTTT. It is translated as CASSLRTSDPPISGSQTGDTQYF.

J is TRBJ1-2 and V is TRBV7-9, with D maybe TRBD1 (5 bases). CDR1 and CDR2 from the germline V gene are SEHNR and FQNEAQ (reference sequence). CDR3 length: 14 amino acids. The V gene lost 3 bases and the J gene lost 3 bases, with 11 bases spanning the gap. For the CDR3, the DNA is TGTGCCAGCAGCTTCCTGACAGACCACTATGGCTACACCTTC. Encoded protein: CASSFLTDHYGYTF. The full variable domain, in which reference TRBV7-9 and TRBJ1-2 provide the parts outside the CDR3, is DTGVSQNPRHKITKRGQNVTFRCDPISEHNRLYWYRQTLGQGPEFLTYFQNEAQLEKSRLLSDRFSAERPKGSFSTLEIQRTEQGDSAMYLCASSFLTDHYGYTFGSGTRLTVV.

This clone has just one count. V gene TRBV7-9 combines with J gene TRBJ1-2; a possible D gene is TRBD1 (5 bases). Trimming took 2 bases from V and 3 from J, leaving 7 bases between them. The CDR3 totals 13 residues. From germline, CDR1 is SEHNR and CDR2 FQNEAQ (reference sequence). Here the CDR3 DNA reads TGTGCCAGCAGCTTATTAGGGGACTATGGCTACACCTTC. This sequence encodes CASSLLGDYGYTF.

The CDR3 protein is CASSPRGGRAYEQYF. Here the CDR3 DNA reads TGTGCCAGCAGCCCCCGTGGAGGGAGGGCCTACGAGCAGTACTTC. This chain links TRBV14 with TRBJ2-7; 7 bases align to TRBD2. This CDR3 has 15 residues. The V and J ends lost 4 bases and 2 bases, in that order; junction bases with no gene match: 8. Germline lookup yields CDR1 SGHDN and CDR2 FVKESK.

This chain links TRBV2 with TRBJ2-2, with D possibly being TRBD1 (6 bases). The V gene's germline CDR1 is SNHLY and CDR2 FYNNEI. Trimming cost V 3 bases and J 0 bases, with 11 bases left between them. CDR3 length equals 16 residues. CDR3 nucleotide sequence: TGTGCCAGCAGTGACCTACAGGGTCCGAACACCGGGGAGCTGTTTTTT. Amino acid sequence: CASSDLQGPNTGELFF.

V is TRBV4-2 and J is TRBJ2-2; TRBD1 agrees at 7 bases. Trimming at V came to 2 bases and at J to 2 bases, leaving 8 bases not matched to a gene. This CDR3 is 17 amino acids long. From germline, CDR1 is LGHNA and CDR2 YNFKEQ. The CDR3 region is CASSQTHRTGNTGELFF. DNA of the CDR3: TGTGCCAGCAGCCAAACCCACAGGACAGGCAACACCGGGGAGCTGTTTTTT.

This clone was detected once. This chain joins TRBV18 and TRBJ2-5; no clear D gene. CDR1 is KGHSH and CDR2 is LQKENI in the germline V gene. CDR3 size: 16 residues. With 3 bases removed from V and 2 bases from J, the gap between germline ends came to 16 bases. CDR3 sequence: CASSPGSDLRQETQYF. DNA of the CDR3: TGTGCCAGCTCACCCGGGTCGGATCTCCGGCAAGAGACCCAGTACTTC.

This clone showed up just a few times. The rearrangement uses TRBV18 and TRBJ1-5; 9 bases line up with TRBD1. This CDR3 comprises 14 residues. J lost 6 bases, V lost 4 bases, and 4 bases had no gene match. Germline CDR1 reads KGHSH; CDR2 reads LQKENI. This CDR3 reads CASSQDRGGQPQHF. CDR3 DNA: TGTGCCAGCTCACAGGACAGGGGAGGTCAGCCCCAGCATTTT. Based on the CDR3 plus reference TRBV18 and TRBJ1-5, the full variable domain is NAGVMQNPRHLVRRRGQEARLRCSPMKGHSHVYWYRQLPEEGLKFMVYLQKENIIDESGMPKERFSAEFPKEGPSILRIQQVVRGDSAAYFCASSQDRGGQPQHFGDGTRLSIL.

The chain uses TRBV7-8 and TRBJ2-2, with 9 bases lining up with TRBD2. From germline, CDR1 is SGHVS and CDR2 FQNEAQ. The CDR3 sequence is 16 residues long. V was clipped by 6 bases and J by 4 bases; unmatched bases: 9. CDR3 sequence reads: CASRPREGRGTGELFF. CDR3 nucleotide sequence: TGTGCCAGCAGACCGCGGGAGGGCCGCGGCACCGGGGAGCTGTTTTTT.

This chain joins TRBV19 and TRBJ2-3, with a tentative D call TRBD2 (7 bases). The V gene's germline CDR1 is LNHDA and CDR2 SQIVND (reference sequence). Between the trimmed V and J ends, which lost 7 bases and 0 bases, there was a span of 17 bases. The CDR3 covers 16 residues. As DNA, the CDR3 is TGTGCCAGTATCGACCGCGGGGGCCCAAGCACAGATACGCAGTATTTT. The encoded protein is CASIDRGGPSTDTQYF.

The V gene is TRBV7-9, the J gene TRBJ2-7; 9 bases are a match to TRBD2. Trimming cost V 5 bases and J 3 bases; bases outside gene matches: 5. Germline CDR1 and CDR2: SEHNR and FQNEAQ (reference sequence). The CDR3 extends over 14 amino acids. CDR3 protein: CASSPQRGDYEQYF. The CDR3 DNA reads TGTGCCAGCAGCCCCCAGCGGGGGGACTACGAGCAGTACTTC.

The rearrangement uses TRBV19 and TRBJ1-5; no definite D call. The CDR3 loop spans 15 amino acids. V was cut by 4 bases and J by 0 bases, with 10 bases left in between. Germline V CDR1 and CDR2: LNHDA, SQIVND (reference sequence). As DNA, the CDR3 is TGTGCCAGTAGTACGGACTTTTATAGCAATCAGCCCCAGCATTTT. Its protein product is CASSTDFYSNQPQHF. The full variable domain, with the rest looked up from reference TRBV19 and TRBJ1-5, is DGGITQSPKYLFRKEGQNVTLSCEQNLNHDAMYWYRQDPGQGLRLIYYSQIVNDFQKGDIAEGYSVSREKKESFPLTVTSAQKNPTAFYLCASSTDFYSNQPQHFGDGTRLSIL.

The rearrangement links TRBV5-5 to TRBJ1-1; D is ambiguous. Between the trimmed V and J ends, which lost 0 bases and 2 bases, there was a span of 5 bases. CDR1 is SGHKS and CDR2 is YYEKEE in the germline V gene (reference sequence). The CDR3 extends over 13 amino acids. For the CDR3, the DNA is TGTGCCAGCAGCTTGGCTATAAACACTGAAGCTTTCTTT. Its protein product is CASSLAINTEAFF.

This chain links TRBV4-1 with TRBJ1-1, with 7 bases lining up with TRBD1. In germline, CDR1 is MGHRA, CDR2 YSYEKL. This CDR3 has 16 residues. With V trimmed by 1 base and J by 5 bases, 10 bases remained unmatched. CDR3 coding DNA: TGCGCCAGCAGCCAAGGTTCCGGGACAGTACGGACTGAAGCTTTCTTT. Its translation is CASSQGSGTVRTEAFF.

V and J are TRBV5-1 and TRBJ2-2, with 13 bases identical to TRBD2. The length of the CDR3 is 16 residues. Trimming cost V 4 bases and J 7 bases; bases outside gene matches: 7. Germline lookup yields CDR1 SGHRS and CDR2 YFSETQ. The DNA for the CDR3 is TGCGCCAGCAGCCATAGGACTAGCGGGAGTGACGGGGAGCTGTTTTTT. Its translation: CASSHRTSGSDGELFF.

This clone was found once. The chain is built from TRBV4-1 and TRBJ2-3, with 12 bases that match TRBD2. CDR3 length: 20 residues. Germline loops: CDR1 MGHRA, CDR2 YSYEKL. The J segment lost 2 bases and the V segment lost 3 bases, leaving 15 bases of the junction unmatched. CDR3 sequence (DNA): TGCGCCAGCAGCCAGAAAGTACTAGCGGGGGGATCCCATGACACAGATACGCAGTATTTT. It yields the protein CASSQKVLAGGSHDTDTQYF.

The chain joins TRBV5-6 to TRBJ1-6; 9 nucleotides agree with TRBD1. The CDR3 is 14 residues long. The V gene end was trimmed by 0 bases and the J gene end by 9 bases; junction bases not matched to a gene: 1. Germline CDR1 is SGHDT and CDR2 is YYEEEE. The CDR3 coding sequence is TGTGCCAGCAGCTTGGGGACAGGGGTTTCACCCCTCCACTTT. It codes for CASSLGTGVSPLHF.

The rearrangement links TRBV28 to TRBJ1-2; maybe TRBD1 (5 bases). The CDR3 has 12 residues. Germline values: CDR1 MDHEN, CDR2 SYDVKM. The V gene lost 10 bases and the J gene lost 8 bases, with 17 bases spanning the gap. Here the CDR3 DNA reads TGTGCCATTACGATGGGGGGGGGAGGCTACACCTTC. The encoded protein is CAITMGGGGYTF.